These 25 T cell receptor beta chains were sequenced from one sample in a study of blood T cells in healthy people across ages. A sample-barcoded 5' primer and a J-beta primer mix were used in a second PCR of about 7 to 11 cycles. MiXCR, applied by TCRdb to the 5' RACE reads, yields one record per CDR3 protein. The sample holds about 1.4 million distinct CDR3 sequences, approximately 60% seen once. Source material: blood. The receptors originated from a young man in good health.

The V call is TRBV3-1, the J call TRBJ2-3; D remains ambiguous. The CDR3 is 13 residues long. Trimming left V 4 bases short and J 4 bases short, with 9 bases between. From germline, CDR1 is LGHDT and CDR2 YNNKEL (reference sequence). The CDR3 DNA follows: TGTGCCAGCAGCCGAAGAGATCCAGATACGCAGTATTTT. Its protein product is CASSRRDPDTQYF.

The chain is built from TRBV7-9 and TRBJ2-7; TRBD2 might be the D (7 bases). Germline CDR1 SEHNR, CDR2 FQNEAQ (reference sequence). The V end was cut by 2 bases, the J end by 2 bases, with 28 bases between. The CDR3 has 20 residues. CDR3 sequence reads: CASSLFGRGGTTRGTYEQYF. Here the CDR3 DNA reads TGTGCCAGCAGCTTATTCGGAAGGGGGGGGACTACCCGAGGAACCTACGAGCAGTACTTC.

This clonotype was seen once. The chain is built from TRBV6-5 and TRBJ1-2; 7 bases agree with TRBD1. The V segment lost 3 bases and the J segment 6 bases; nucleotides outside the gene matches: 10. Germline-derived CDR1 and CDR2 are MNHEY and SVGAGI. The CDR3 consists of 15 residues. CDR3 DNA: TGTGCCAGCAGTTATTCGGAAGCAGGGGGGGATGGCTACACCTTC. Translating gives CASSYSEAGGDGYTF.

This clonotype was counted only a few times. The chain combines TRBV20-1 with TRBJ2-6; TRBD1 matches at 8 bases. Germline V CDR1 and CDR2: DFQATT, SNEGSKA (reference sequence). CDR3 length equals 17 residues. V dropped 3 bases and J dropped 3; count of bases not matched to a gene: 10. The CDR3 DNA sequence: TGCAGTGCTAGTCGGCGGACAGGGAGTGTTGGGGCCAACGTCCTGACTTTC. As protein: CSASRRTGSVGANVLTF.

This clonotype occurred a few times. This chain connects TRBV4-2 to TRBJ2-5, with 7 bases fitting TRBD1. Germline trimming cut 4 bases from V and 2 bases from J; bases unmatched to any gene: 7. The CDR3 has 15 residues. From germline, CDR1 is LGHNA and CDR2 YNFKEQ. The CDR3 sequence is CASSPSGTVQETQYF. The CDR3 DNA follows: TGTGCCAGCAGCCCCTCCGGGACAGTTCAAGAGACCCAGTACTTC.

This clonotype was detected a few times. The chain recombines TRBV29-1 with TRBJ1-5; maybe TRBD1 (6 bases). The CDR3 runs to 12 residues. Germline V gives CDR1 SQVTM, CDR2 ANQGSEA. The V end was cut by 4 bases, the J end by 4 bases, with 8 bases between. The CDR3 DNA reads as TGCAGCGTTGGGACAGCTAATCAGCCCCAGCATTTT. This sequence encodes CSVGTANQPQHF.

This clonotype has only a few counts. The gene calls are TRBV4-2 and TRBJ2-1, with 14 bases fitting TRBD2. V trimming: 2 bases; J trimming: 7 bases; junction bases outside the gene matches: 4. Germline-derived CDR1 and CDR2 are LGHNA and YNFKEQ. The CDR3 spans 16 residues. The CDR3 DNA follows: TGTGCCAGCAGCCAACTGACTAGCGGGAGGGAGAATGAGCAGTTCTTC. This gives the protein CASSQLTSGRENEQFF.

The chain couples TRBV27 to TRBJ2-7, with 11 bases matching TRBD1. Germline V gives CDR1 MNHEY, CDR2 SMNVEV (reference sequence). The CDR3 runs 15 residues. V shed 0 bases, J shed 6 bases, and the junction held 4 bases outside the gene matches. CDR3 in DNA: TGTGCCAGCAGTTTATCTGGACAGGGGGCTAGCGAGCAGTACTTC. It specifies CASSLSGQGASEQYF.

The rearrangement links TRBV29-1 to TRBJ2-4, with 10 bases lining up with TRBD2. Gene TRBJ2-5 matches the end of the DNA better, so the J call may be wrong. This CDR3 has 15 residues. Germline lookup yields CDR1 SQVTM and CDR2 ANQGSEA. CDR3 residues: CSVASGGLSGETQYF. The CDR3 nucleotides read TGCAGCGTTGCTAGCGGGGGTCTTAGTGGGGAGACCCAGTACTTC.

The chain joins TRBV27 to TRBJ2-2; D possibly corresponds to TRBD2 (6 bases). The CDR3 loop spans 15 amino acids. V was cut by 9 bases and J by 3 bases, with 17 bases left in between. Germline CDR1 and CDR2: MNHEY and SMNVEV (reference sequence). This CDR3 reads CASCGLAPYTGELFF. In DNA form, the CDR3 reads TGTGCCAGTTGTGGGCTAGCGCCATACACCGGGGAGCTGTTTTTT.

V is TRBV3-1 and J is TRBJ1-1; D is possibly TRBD1 (5 bases). Germline V CDR1 and CDR2: LGHDT, YNNKEL (reference sequence). V shed 5 bases and J shed 3 bases, with 16 bases lying between them. CDR3 length equals 15 residues. The CDR3 DNA sequence: TGTGCCAGCAGCGGCGGACCAGGGATGGACACTGAAGCTTTCTTT. Its translation: CASSGGPGMDTEAFF. The full variable domain, in which reference TRBV3-1 and TRBJ1-1 provide the parts outside the CDR3, is DTAVSQTPKYLVTQMGNDKSIKCEQNLGHDTMYWYKQDSKKFLKIMFSYNNKELIINETVPNRFSPKSPDKAHLNLHINSLELGDSAVYFCASSGGPGMDTEAFFGQGTRLTVV.

This sequence joins TRBV2 and TRBJ2-7; 7 bases fit TRBD1. CDR1 SNHLY and CDR2 FYNNEI come from the germline V gene. V gave up 0 bases and J gave up 3 bases; unmatched junction bases: 11. The CDR3 runs to 17 residues. The CDR3 bases are TGTGCCAGCAGTGAAGCGTATCCGCGGACAGGTGACTACGAGCAGTACTTC. It yields the protein CASSEAYPRTGDYEQYF.

V is TRBV11-3 and J is TRBJ2-1, with 7 bases lining up with TRBD2. The CDR3 contains 16 residues. After removal of 5 bases from V and 0 bases from J, the junction contained 7 bases not matched to a gene. From germline, CDR1 is SGHNT and CDR2 YENEEA. CDR3 amino acids: CASSRRGGSSYNEQFF. CDR3 sequence (DNA): TGTGCCAGCAGCCGACGGGGCGGGAGCTCCTACAATGAGCAGTTCTTC.

The rearrangement links TRBV20-1 to TRBJ1-2, with TRBD1 as a possible D gene (5 bases). Germline assignment: CDR1 DFQATT and CDR2 SNEGSKA (reference sequence). Trimming cost V 6 bases and J 4 bases, with 9 bases left between them. CDR3 length equals 11 residues. The CDR3 DNA sequence: TGCAGTGCCGGGACCACCTATGGCTACACCTTC. As protein: CSAGTTYGYTF.

This clonotype was found many times. Compared with germline, one end of the junction differs, possibly owing to a read error. The J gene is TRBJ2-7, the V gene TRBV6-2 or TRBV6-3; TRBD1 matches at 7 bases. This CDR3 comprises 12 residues. Germline CDR1 MNHEY, CDR2 SVGEGT. CDR3 sequence reads: CASRGSSYEQYF. CDR3 sequence (DNA): TGCGCCAGCAGGGGGAGCAGCTACGAGCAGTACTTC.

This sequence joins TRBV12-3 or TRBV12-4 and TRBJ2-7, with 7 bases lining up with TRBD1. The CDR3 sequence is 13 residues long. V lost 6 bases and J lost 3; bases outside the gene matches: 5. CDR3 in amino acids: CASRWGQIYEQYF. CDR3 DNA: TGTGCCAGCAGGTGGGGACAGATCTACGAGCAGTACTTC.

V and J are TRBV27 and TRBJ2-1, with 10 positions matching TRBD1. The germline V gene encodes CDR1 MNHEY and CDR2 SMNVEV (reference sequence). This CDR3 spans 13 amino acids. The J segment lost 9 bases and the V segment lost 2 bases, leaving 1 base of the junction unmatched. The chain's CDR3 is CASSLGQGVEQFF. In DNA, the CDR3 is TGTGCCAGCAGTTTAGGACAGGGGGTTGAGCAGTTCTTC.

A note on this clonotype: The germline gene is not matched at one end of the junction; a read error may be the cause. The chain employs TRBV7-7 and TRBJ2-2, with 7 bases lining up with TRBD1. Germline-derived CDR1 and CDR2 are SSHAT and FNYEAQ (reference sequence). This CDR3 is 14 amino acids long. The CDR3 region has the DNA TGTGCTAGCAGCTTACAGGGGCACACCGGGGAGCTGTTTTTT. Translation gives CASSLQGHTGELFF.

The chain carries TRBV29-1 and TRBJ2-7; no clear D. The CDR3 contains 13 residues. V lost 3 bases to trimming and J lost 4 bases, with 13 bases between them. The germline V gene has CDR1 SQVTM and CDR2 ANQGSEA. CDR3 residues: CSVDGPELYEQYF. The CDR3 region has the DNA TGCAGCGTTGATGGGCCAGAGTTGTACGAGCAGTACTTC.

This clonotype was found many times. This chain uses TRBV20-1 with TRBJ2-7; 8 positions agree with TRBD2. V was pared by 6 bases and J by 0 bases, with 4 bases of the junction left unmatched. The CDR3 is 13 amino acids. The V gene's germline CDR1 is DFQATT and CDR2 SNEGSKA (reference sequence). CDR3 residues: CSARGTSSYEQYF. The CDR3 bases are TGCAGTGCGCGGGGGACTAGCTCCTACGAGCAGTACTTC.

This chain links TRBV29-1 with TRBJ1-2; D gene unclear. V was pared by 6 bases and J by 7 bases, with 18 bases between. Germline CDR1 is SQVTM and CDR2 is ANQGSEA. This CDR3 contains 13 residues. The CDR3 sequence is CSVDGPLRVGYTF. CDR3 nucleotide sequence: TGCAGCGTGGACGGACCCTTAAGGGTTGGCTACACCTTC.

The rearrangement links TRBV11-2 to TRBJ2-7, with D tentatively TRBD2 (5 bases). Deletions cut 1 base from V and 12 bases from J, with 10 bases between. The CDR3 covers 11 residues. Per germline, CDR1 SGHAT and CDR2 FQNNGV. The CDR3: CASSLAGETYF. DNA for the CDR3: TGTGCCAGCAGCTTAGCTGGGGAGACGTACTTC.

The rearrangement links TRBV25-1 to TRBJ2-1, with D perhaps assigned TRBD1 or TRBD2 (5 bases each). Looked up from germline, CDR1 is MGHDK and CDR2 is SYGVNS. The length of the CDR3 is 12 residues. The V end lost 6 bases, the J end lost 9 bases, and 12 bases lay between the germline ends. CDR3 residues: CASSLGEFEQFF. The CDR3 DNA is TGTGCCAGCAGCTTAGGGGAGTTTGAGCAGTTCTTC.

This clonotype turned up a few times. This chain uses TRBV20-1 with TRBJ2-5, with 7 bases matching TRBD2. Germline V gene sequence: CDR1 DFQATT, CDR2 SNEGSKA (reference sequence). V trimming: 6 bases; J trimming: 3 bases; junction bases outside the gene matches: 10. This CDR3 is 14 amino acids long. The CDR3: CSATKRGGEETQYF. The DNA of the CDR3 is TGCAGTGCCACAAAACGGGGAGGGGAAGAGACCCAGTACTTC.

This clonotype has only a few counts. The chain carries TRBV4-1 and TRBJ2-7, with D possibly TRBD1 on 6 matching bases. This CDR3 is 16 amino acids long. The V and J ends lost 0 bases and 2 bases respectively, with 14 bases between them. Looked up from germline, CDR1 is MGHRA and CDR2 is YSYEKL. The CDR3 loop is CASSQDVFTGTYEQYF. DNA for the CDR3: TGCGCCAGCAGCCAAGACGTATTTACAGGGACCTACGAGCAGTACTTC.